Described below is a single TCR beta chain sequence and its context. Antigen: not known. The data stem from a study of T cells after yellow fever vaccination. As for the study in general: Where fractions had low cell numbers, libraries were prepared from them with the SMART-Seq v4 Ultra Low Input RNA kit. Study outcomes and limitations: In FACS-sorted repertoires, abundant clonotypes from the bulk population could appear as contaminants. Most clones from primary vaccination resurfaced after the booster (96% CD4, more than 75% CD8).

TCRdb analysed the 5' RACE reads with MiXCR anew, one entry per CDR3 protein. Found here are some 600,000 distinct CDR3 sequences, 12% of them singletons; the top ten hold just under 15%. Per germline, CDR1 SQVTM and CDR2 ANQGSEA. V shed 6 bases and J shed 4 bases, with 6 bases lying between them. The CDR3 has 11 residues. The sequences come from PBMCs, collected on the day of the yellow fever booster vaccination. This receptor was identified in a man aged 25 to 40 who received the YFV17D yellow fever vaccine. V usage is TRBV29-1 and J usage is TRBJ2-2; D gene ambiguous. The CDR3, as DNA: TGCAGCGTCGAACGCACCGGGGAGCTGTTTTTT. It specifies CSVERTGELFF.